These 18 T cell receptor beta chains were all obtained from the same sample, sequenced in a study of CD8 T cells in ankylosing spondylitis. TCRdb processed the 5' RACE reads anew with MiXCR; each CDR3 protein has one entry. The sample holds 150,000 or so distinct CDR3 sequences, approximately 10% seen once. The specimen sequenced was blood, either unsorted or a sorted T cell fraction (not recorded which). The receptors stem from a female donor with ankylosing spondylitis or in good health (not recorded which).

This clonotype was counted ten times or more. The gene calls are TRBV5-6 and TRBJ2-7; the match to TRBD2 covers 7 bases. The CDR3 runs to 13 residues. Germline CDR1 SGHDT, CDR2 YYEEEE. The V and J ends lost 3 bases and 6 bases, in that order; junction bases with no gene match: 6. The CDR3 coding sequence is TGTGCCAGCAGCTGGGGGGGGTCCGTCGAGCAGTACTTC. Residues: CASSWGGSVEQYF.

This clonotype was observed a handful of times. The chain recombines TRBV24-1 with TRBJ1-5; a possible D gene is TRBD1 (5 bases). Germline-derived CDR1 and CDR2 are KGHDR and SFDVKD. Trimming took 7 bases from V and 0 from J, leaving 9 bases between them. The CDR3 loop spans 14 amino acids. CDR3 nucleotide sequence: TGTGCCACCAGCGAGGGGTCTAGCAATCAGCCCCAGCATTTT. It translates to CATSEGSSNQPQHF.

This clonotype came up a few times. V is TRBV30 and J is TRBJ2-7; D is undetermined. Germline V gene sequence: CDR1 GTSNPN, CDR2 SVGIG (reference sequence). The CDR3 sequence is 12 residues long. With 2 bases removed from V and 5 bases from J, the gap between germline ends came to 10 bases. For the CDR3, the DNA is TGTGCCTGGAGTAGTGTTGGAAACGAGCAGTACTTC. It encodes CAWSSVGNEQYF. The whole variable domain, remainder taken from reference TRBV30 and TRBJ2-7, is SQTIHQWPATLVQPVGSPLSLECTVEGTSNPNLYWYRQAAGRGLQLLFYSVGIGQISSEVPQNLSASRPQDRQFILSSKKLLLSDSGFYLCAWSSVGNEQYFGPGTRLTVT.

V is TRBV9 and J is TRBJ1-1; 7 nucleotides match TRBD1. The CDR3 length is 13 residues. Germline-derived CDR1 and CDR2 are SGDLS and YYNGEE. Trimming at V came to 4 bases and at J to 3 bases, leaving 3 bases not matched to a gene. CDR3 coding DNA: TGTGCCAGCAGCATAGGGACAGACACTGAAGCTTTCTTT. This encodes CASSIGTDTEAFF.

This clonotype was detected only a few times. The genes are TRBV28 and TRBJ2-1, with D perhaps matching TRBD2 (6 bases). This CDR3 has 16 residues. CDR1 and CDR2 from the germline V gene are MDHEN and SYDVKM. V lost 3 bases and J 6 bases, leaving 18 bases between the germline ends. The CDR3 protein is CASSLPQEGLINEQFF. The CDR3 bases are TGTGCCAGCAGTTTGCCTCAGGAGGGCCTAATCAATGAGCAGTTCTTC.

This clonotype was observed a few times. The J gene is TRBJ2-5, the V gene TRBV7-9, with 10 bases matching TRBD1. CDR1 and CDR2 from the germline V gene are SEHNR and FQNEAQ (reference sequence). This CDR3 comprises 16 residues. The ends lost 3 bases at V and 0 bases at J; junction bases unmatched: 4. The DNA of the CDR3 is TGTGCCAGCAGCTTTGTGACAGGGGGCCACCAAGAGACCCAGTACTTC. This codes for CASSFVTGGHQETQYF.

This clonotype has a count of ten or more. CDR3 sequence (DNA): TGTGCCAGCAGTGGGGCAGAGACCTACGAGCAGTACTTC. It specifies CASSGAETYEQYF. V gene TRBV28 combines with J gene TRBJ2-7; D possibly corresponds to TRBD1 (5 bases). The CDR3 consists of 13 residues. Between the trimmed V and J ends, which lost 5 bases and 2 bases, there was a span of 10 bases. CDR1 MDHEN and CDR2 SYDVKM come from the germline V gene.

CDR3: CASKAANTGELFF. The DNA of the CDR3 is TGTGCCAGCAAAGCGGCGAACACCGGGGAGCTGTTTTTT. This chain links TRBV12-3 or TRBV12-4 with TRBJ2-2; tentatively, D is TRBD2 (5 bases). Trimming shortened V by 7 bases and J by 0 bases, and 6 bases separated the two germline ends. The CDR3 is 13 residues long.

Only a few counts were recorded for this clonotype. The chain is built from TRBV4-1 and TRBJ2-2; 11 bases align to TRBD2. Per germline, CDR1 MGHRA and CDR2 YSYEKL. V was clipped by 1 base and J by 0 bases; unmatched bases: 10. The CDR3 runs to 20 residues. CDR3 nucleotides: TGCGCCAGCAGCCAAGGCCCCGGGACTAGCGGCGTCGCGAACACCGGGGAGCTGTTTTTT. The encoded protein is CASSQGPGTSGVANTGELFF.

The rearrangement links TRBV19 to TRBJ2-1; no definite D call. V was pared by 6 bases and J by 10 bases, with 10 bases between. The CDR3 has 11 amino acids. Germline CDR1 is LNHDA and CDR2 is SQIVND (reference sequence). CDR3 in DNA: TGTGCCAGTAGGGCGACTGGGGAGCAGTTCTTC. This gives the protein CASRATGEQFF. The full variable domain, its missing parts supplied by reference TRBV19 and TRBJ2-1, is DGGITQSPKYLFRKEGQNVTLSCEQNLNHDAMYWYRQDPGQGLRLIYYSQIVNDFQKGDIAEGYSVSREKKESFPLTVTSAQKNPTAFYLCASRATGEQFFGPGTRLTVL.

The chain links TRBV20-1 to TRBJ2-7; the D is unclear. The CDR3 has 12 residues. V gave up 6 bases and J gave up 0 bases, with 9 bases separating them. The V gene's germline CDR1 is DFQATT and CDR2 SNEGSKA (reference sequence). CDR3 bases: TGCAGTGCCGTGGACGGCTCCTACGAGCAGTACTTC. The encoded protein is CSAVDGSYEQYF.

There are many counts of this clonotype. The V call is TRBV14, the J call TRBJ2-3; the match to TRBD1 covers 7 bases. The V gene end was trimmed by 0 bases and the J gene end by 6 bases; junction bases not matched to a gene: 6. In germline, CDR1 is SGHDN, CDR2 FVKESK. This CDR3 has 15 amino acids. The CDR3 DNA is TGTGCCAGCAGCCAAGAGGACGAGGGGGCGGATACGCAGTATTTT. Translated: CASSQEDEGADTQYF.

V gene TRBV7-9 combines with J gene TRBJ1-1; D remains unclear. V lost 5 bases, J lost 1 base, and 14 bases lay in between. Germline loops: CDR1 SEHNR, CDR2 FQNEAQ (reference sequence). The CDR3 covers 15 residues. Here the CDR3 DNA reads TGTGCCAGCAGCCCGATTTTGGACGGGAACACTGAAGCTTTCTTT. Amino acids: CASSPILDGNTEAFF. The whole variable domain, filled in from reference TRBV7-9 and TRBJ1-1, reads DTGVSQNPRHKITKRGQNVTFRCDPISEHNRLYWYRQTLGQGPEFLTYFQNEAQLEKSRLLSDRFSAERPKGSFSTLEIQRTEQGDSAMYLCASSPILDGNTEAFFGQGTRLTVV.

This clonotype has more than one count but fewer than ten. The rearrangement uses TRBV5-6 and TRBJ2-7; D is uncertain. The CDR3 totals 14 residues. V was cut by 0 bases and J by 4 bases, with 11 bases left in between. In germline, CDR1 is SGHDT, CDR2 YYEEEE. As DNA, the CDR3 is TGTGCCAGCAGCTTGGCCTGGGGTAAATACGAGCAGTACTTC. It yields the protein CASSLAWGKYEQYF.

The chain's CDR3 is CASSTQVNYGYTF. DNA of the CDR3: TGTGCCAGCAGTACTCAGGTTAACTATGGCTACACCTTC. The chain carries TRBV7-2 and TRBJ1-2; D is ambiguous. V lost 6 bases, J lost 1 base, and 9 bases lay in between. Germline V gene sequence: CDR1 SGHTA, CDR2 FQGNSA. The CDR3 extends over 13 amino acids.

This chain uses TRBV5-6 with TRBJ2-2, with D uncertain. V lost 2 bases, J lost 6 bases, and 17 bases lay in between. There are 16 residues in the CDR3. Germline-derived CDR1 and CDR2 are SGHDT and YYEEEE. CDR3 sequence reads: CASSLGIEGYAGELFF. CDR3 nucleotides: TGTGCCAGCAGCTTAGGAATAGAAGGGTACGCCGGGGAGCTGTTTTTT.

The CDR3 loop is CASSQAILAAKNIQYF. As DNA, the CDR3 is TGCGCCAGCAGCCAGGCCATCTTAGCAGCCAAAAACATTCAGTACTTC. The chain links TRBV4-3 to TRBJ2-4; no clear D gene. This CDR3 has 16 residues. CDR1 is LGHNA, CDR2 YSLEER, per germline. Trimming removed 3 bases at V and 0 bases at J, with 12 bases between.

V is TRBV6-5 and J is TRBJ2-2, with D possibly matching TRBD1 (6 bases). CDR3 length: 17 residues. Trimming pared 0 bases from V and 6 bases from J, leaving 17 bases between. Looked up from germline, CDR1 is MNHEY and CDR2 is SVGAGI. In DNA form, the CDR3 reads TGTGCCAGCAGTTACTCCCCGCACAGGGTGTCAGCCGGGGAGCTGTTTTTT. It translates to CASSYSPHRVSAGELFF.